The entry below gives a single TCR beta chain sequence along with its context. The CDR3 is 14 residues long. Germline CDR1 reads SGDLS; CDR2 reads YYNGEE. Trimming took 4 bases from V and 1 from J, leaving 10 bases between them. This entry comes from a study of shared clonotypes between healthy human individuals. Overall study: Aged between 18 and 49, the donors were a couple of women and a few men.

Several immunoSEQ plates received, in even portions, the genomic DNA of each subset. In the original workflow: For the immunoSEQ data, sequences were junction-only without quality scores, so filtering differed. Using immunoSEQ multiplex PCR, the repertoire was profiled, and TCRdb retains in-frame clones only, with some absent. The DNA gave D and trimming, while V, J and clone size come from that table. There are around 500,000 clones in the sample; 70% to 80% occur only once, and around 12% lies in the top ten. This receptor was taken from a woman aged 40 to 50 in good health. Some clones in this sample may be carry-over from other donors' samples. This chain joins TRBV9 and TRBJ2-3; a possible D gene is TRBD2 (6 bases). Sequencing was performed on PBMCs. CDR3 in amino acids: CASSWSGRTDTQYF. DNA for the CDR3: TGTGCCAGCAGCTGGAGCGGGCGCACAGATACGCAGTATTTT.